One and the same sample provided the 5 T cell receptor beta chains below, sequenced in a study of shared T cell receptors in the human thymus. Assay: immunoSEQ multiplex PCR; the TCRdb copy retains only in-frame clones and omits some. The data show 600,000 or so clones, with 80% to 90% seen just once and 0.009% to 0.0095% held by the top ten. The same data also contributed to another study, on human thymus T cells.

Material: thymocytes. All receptors come from a boy in the first two years of life with a congenital heart defect.

The chain recombines TRBV19 with TRBJ2-7; no firm D call. The CDR3 runs 15 residues. With 7 bases removed from V and 2 bases from J, the gap between germline ends came to 18 bases. CDR1 and CDR2 from the germline V gene are LNHDA and SQIVND (reference sequence). The CDR3 coding sequence is TGTGCCAGTACCCCCCCGCGCAGGCGAACCTACGAGCAGTACTTC. It encodes CASTPPRRRTYEQYF.

The chain recombines TRBV28 with TRBJ1-2; the D gene is possibly TRBD1 (5 bases). Trimming removed 11 bases from V and 1 base from J, with 26 bases in between. The CDR3 has 17 amino acids. Looked up from germline, CDR1 is MDHEN and CDR2 is SYDVKM. DNA of the CDR3: TGTGCCGCAACAACCGAAGGGGAGGGGTGGGGTAACTATGGCTACACCTTC. It encodes CAATTEGEGWGNYGYTF.

The gene calls are TRBV9 and TRBJ1-2, with 12 bases fitting TRBD1. Germline V gene data show CDR1 as SGDLS and CDR2 as YYNGEE. With 3 bases clipped from V and 4 bases from J, the junction kept 10 bases outside the gene matches. This CDR3 has 17 amino acids. The CDR3: CASSARDRGRLGYGYTF. In DNA form, the CDR3 reads TGTGCCAGCAGCGCCCGGGACAGGGGGCGCCTTGGCTATGGCTACACCTTC.

This clone was counted a few times. The chain's CDR3 is CASSRNGLALVLETQYF. DNA for the CDR3: TGTGCCAGCAGTCGAAACGGACTAGCTCTCGTTTTAGAGACCCAGTACTTC. The chain joins TRBV28 to TRBJ2-5; 8 bases fit TRBD2. This CDR3 is 17 amino acids long. Germline loops: CDR1 MDHEN, CDR2 SYDVKM. After removal of 5 bases from V and 4 bases from J, the junction contained 15 bases not matched to a gene.

V usage is TRBV7-9 and J usage is TRBJ2-7; 11 nucleotides match TRBD2. With V trimmed by 3 bases and J by 3 bases, 13 bases remained unmatched. This CDR3 is built from 18 residues. The germline CDR1 and CDR2 sequences are SEHNR and FQNEAQ (reference sequence). In nucleotides, the CDR3 is TGTGCCAGCAGCTTCGAAGTTCCAACTAGCGGGGGCCTCTACGAGCAGTACTTC. Protein sequence: CASSFEVPTSGGLYEQYF. The full variable domain, in which reference TRBV7-9 and TRBJ2-7 provide the parts outside the CDR3, is DTGVSQNPRHKITKRGQNVTFRCDPISEHNRLYWYRQTLGQGPEFLTYFQNEAQLEKSRLLSDRFSAERPKGSFSTLEIQRTEQGDSAMYLCASSFEVPTSGGLYEQYFGPGTRLTVT.